This entry lists 13 T cell receptor beta chains sequenced from one sample in a study of tumor and adjacent non-tumor tissue in lung cancer. No cell sorting was done before RNA was extracted from the tissue. Three rounds of nested PCR, following a modified ARM-PCR protocol, produced the TCRbeta library. Each CDR3 protein is one row after TCRdb ran MiXCR on the multiplex PCR reads. There are over 85,000 distinct CDR3 sequences in the sample; around 82% occur only once, and 20% to 25% lies in the top ten. The sequenced sample consisted of lung tumor tissue. All receptors come from a man between 65 and 80 years old with non-small cell lung cancer.

A remark on this clonotype: As the CDR3 is not closed by the conserved phenylalanine or tryptophan, this likely results from a read error. The V gene is TRBV12-3 or TRBV12-4, the J gene TRBJ2-1, with TRBD1 as a possible D gene (5 bases). Trimming cost V 1 base and J 5 bases, with 18 bases left between them. The CDR3 spans 17 residues. In DNA form, the CDR3 reads TGTGCCAGCAGTTTAGGACAGCTGGTTACTTACCACAATGAGCAGTTCTCC. It encodes CASSLGQLVTYHNEQFS.

In the case of this clonotype: A read error may produce the germline difference seen at one junction end. The chain couples TRBV11-2 to TRBJ1-6; D gene uncertain. Germline V CDR1 and CDR2: SGHAT, FQNNGV. The CDR3 extends over 13 amino acids. The CDR3 sequence: CASNYTANSPLHF. CDR3 DNA: TGTGCTAGCAACTACACAGCTAATTCACCCCTCCACTTT.

This chain uses TRBV21-1 with TRBJ1-5; the D call of TRBD1 is as the table states it, not checked on the DNA. TRBV21-1 is deemed a pseudogene. CDR3 size: 17 residues. CDR3 in amino acids: CANSKLGTGNSNQPQHF. The CDR3 bases are TGTGCCAACAGCAAACTTGGGACCGGGAATAGTAATCAGCCCCAGCATTTT.

On this clonotype: The junction departs from the called germline gene at one end, perhaps through a read error. The chain has TRBV6-6 and TRBJ2-1, with 12 bases identical to TRBD2. The CDR3 runs 15 residues. In germline, CDR1 is MNHNY, CDR2 SVGAGI (reference sequence). The CDR3 DNA sequence: TGTGCCAGCAACCTGTCTAGCGGGAGGGGGAATGAGCAGCTCTTC. It is translated as CASNLSSGRGNEQLF.

This sequence joins TRBV29-1 and TRBJ1-1; a possible D gene is TRBD1 (6 bases). The V gene lost 5 bases and the J gene lost 7 bases, with 20 bases spanning the gap. The CDR3 sequence is 14 residues long. Germline V gives CDR1 SQVTM, CDR2 ANQGSEA. In DNA form, the CDR3 reads TGCAGCGTTTCGGACATGGGCAGGGACATTGAAGCTTTCTTT. Translated: CSVSDMGRDIEAFF.

V usage is TRBV5-6 and J usage is TRBJ2-3, with 8 bases identical to TRBD2. J was trimmed by 5 bases and V by 8 bases; bases with no gene match: 16. Germline V gives CDR1 SGHDT, CDR2 YYEEEE. The CDR3 length is 16 residues. The CDR3 spells CASTLGIVAGIDTQYF. The CDR3 DNA sequence: TGTGCCAGTACCTTAGGTATCGTAGCGGGGATAGATACGCAGTATTTT. Filled out from reference TRBV5-6 and TRBJ2-3, the complete variable domain reads DAGVTQSPTHLIKTRGQQVTLRCSPKSGHDTVSWYQQALGQGPQFIFQYYEEEERQRGNFPDRFSGHQFPNYSSELNVNALLLGDSALYLCASTLGIVAGIDTQYFGPGTRLTVL.

This chain links TRBV6-1 with TRBJ1-1; D remains unclear. This CDR3 comprises 14 residues. The germline V and J ends were trimmed by 4 bases and 2 bases, with 11 bases remaining between them. Germline V lookup: CDR1 MNHNS, CDR2 SASEGT. The CDR3 region is CASSVVGINTEAFF. Here the CDR3 DNA reads TGTGCCAGCAGTGTGGTAGGTATAAACACTGAAGCTTTCTTT.

This chain links TRBV29-1 with TRBJ1-2, with unresolved D. The V gene lost 6 bases and the J gene lost 5 bases, with 16 bases spanning the gap. CDR3 length equals 13 residues. The V gene's germline CDR1 is SQVTM and CDR2 ANQGSEA. The CDR3 bases are TGCAGCGTCCGGAGGGAGGAGGGTTATGGCTACACCTTC. Translation gives CSVRREEGYGYTF.

This clonotype was observed many times. The chain links TRBV6-5 to TRBJ2-7, with 7 nucleotides matching TRBD2. CDR1 and CDR2 from the germline V gene are MNHEY and SVGAGI. Trimming took 5 bases from V and 2 from J; bases not matched to a gene: 12. The CDR3 is 16 amino acids. The CDR3: CASSPAGARETYEQYF. CDR3 sequence (DNA): TGTGCCAGCAGTCCTGCGGGAGCGAGGGAAACCTACGAGCAGTACTTC.

This clonotype has only one observation. As the CDR3 is not closed by the conserved phenylalanine or tryptophan, this likely results from a read error. V gene TRBV4-3 combines with J gene TRBJ2-2; no clear D gene. This CDR3 has 14 residues. Per the germline V gene, CDR1 is LGHNA and CDR2 is YSLEER. With 0 bases removed from V and 4 bases from J, the gap between germline ends came to 6 bases. The CDR3 here is CASSQEGFTGELFL. The CDR3, as DNA: TGCGCCAGCAGCCAAGAAGGGTTCACCGGGGAGCTGTTTCTT.

Worth noting for this clonotype: This CDR3 fails to terminate in the conserved phenylalanine or tryptophan, so it likely reflects a read error. V gene TRBV5-4 combines with J gene TRBJ1-1, with TRBD1 as a possible D gene (5 bases). V shed 2 bases and J shed 5 bases, with 13 bases lying between them. The CDR3 runs 14 residues. From germline, CDR1 is SGHNT and CDR2 YYREEE (reference sequence). The CDR3 DNA follows: TGTGCCAGCAGCTTCGACGGGGGATCGACTGAAGCTTTCTCT. It yields the protein CASSFDGGSTEAFS.

Comments on this clonotype: At one end, the junction sequence differs from germline, possibly due to a read error. DNA of the CDR3: TGCGCCAGCAGCCAAGTACGAGGGCAGGATAGTGAAAAACTGTCTTTT. It translates to CASSQVRGQDSEKLSF. This chain connects TRBV4-1 to TRBJ1-4; D call uncertain. Germline-derived CDR1 and CDR2 are MGHRA and YSYEKL. The CDR3 runs to 16 residues.

The V and J genes are TRBV28 and TRBJ1-2; D is uncertain. CDR3 size: 13 residues. CDR1 is MDHEN and CDR2 is SYDVKM in the germline V gene. The V end was cut by 9 bases, the J end by 4 bases, with 15 bases between. Here the CDR3 DNA reads TGTGCCAGTAGTCCCCCAAATAGCTATGGCTACACCTTC. Its protein product is CASSPPNSYGYTF.